The clone carrying this T cell receptor beta chain was counted once. Its antigen is undetermined. V lost 5 bases to trimming and J lost 0 bases, with 11 bases between them. The CDR3 runs 14 residues. Germline V gives CDR1 SGHVS, CDR2 FNYEAQ. Profiling relied on immunoSEQ multiplex PCR, and the TCRdb table lists in-frame clones only, not all of them. The sample includes 60,000 or so clones, about 91% seen only once; the top ten take around 2.2%. This specimen comes from a study of cytomegalovirus exposure and HLA in healthy donors. Study-wide findings and caveats: Rare TCR sequences predominated, though certain public TCRs were found in many donors. As was reported, the classifier diagnosed cytomegalovirus status with high specificity and sensitivity. The study recorded 160 or so TCR beta chains that were cytomegalovirus-associated.

The rearrangement uses TRBV7-6 and TRBJ2-7; TRBD2 is a possible D gene (5 bases). This sequence originates from a woman aged 25-40 years in good health and CMV-seronegative. Material: PBMCs. CDR3 residues: CASSPGVGSYEQYF. The CDR3 DNA is TGTGCCAGCAGCCCCGGGGTCGGCTCCTACGAGCAGTACTTC.